These 15 T cell receptor beta chains were all obtained from the same sample, sequenced in a study of T cell changes during pregnancy in multiple sclerosis. TCRdb keeps only in-frame clones here, not all; method: immunoSEQ multiplex PCR. The sample has almost 50,000 clones, approximately 94% seen once. This specimen consisted of CD4+ T cells from peripheral blood mononuclear cells, obtained in the third trimester of pregnancy. The receptor set was obtained from a female donor with multiple sclerosis, enrolled in a pregnancy study.

The CDR3 reads CASSLGASGYTDTQYF. Here the CDR3 DNA reads TGTGCCAGCAGCTTGGGGGCTAGCGGGTATACAGATACGCAGTATTTT. The V gene is TRBV5-6, the J gene TRBJ2-3; TRBD2 aligns across 8 bases. The CDR3 is 16 amino acids. The V gene end was trimmed by 0 bases and the J gene end by 3 bases; junction bases not matched to a gene: 6. Germline V gives CDR1 SGHDT, CDR2 YYEEEE.

This chain joins TRBV4-1 and TRBJ1-6; D possibly corresponds to TRBD1 (6 bases). Deletions cut 3 bases from V and 9 bases from J, with 15 bases between. The CDR3 is 15 residues long. CDR1 and CDR2 from the germline V gene are MGHRA and YSYEKL. Here the CDR3 reads CASSQLQGIGSPLHF. In DNA, the CDR3 is TGCGCCAGCAGCCAGTTACAGGGAATCGGTTCACCCCTCCACTTT.

The chain links TRBV19 to TRBJ2-1, with 11 bases fitting TRBD2. CDR3 length equals 15 residues. Germline V gene lookup returns CDR1 LNHDA and CDR2 SQIVND (reference sequence). V lost 3 bases and J lost 6; bases outside the gene matches: 4. CDR3 sequence (DNA): TGTGCCAGTAGTATGGAAGGGACTAGCGGCAATGAGCAGTTCTTC. This gives the protein CASSMEGTSGNEQFF.

The gene calls are TRBV30 and TRBJ2-5; D is unclear. Per germline, CDR1 GTSNPN and CDR2 SVGIG (reference sequence). This CDR3 region has 11 residues. V lost 2 bases, J lost 5 bases, and 6 bases lay in between. Written as DNA, the CDR3 is TGTGCCTGGAGTATTCGGGAGACCCAGTACTTC. Protein: CAWSIRETQYF.

The table lists this clone with a few counts. The chain combines TRBV5-1 with TRBJ1-5; D not resolved. Germline V gene data show CDR1 as SGHRS and CDR2 as YFSETQ. Trimming took 0 bases from V and 2 from J, leaving 6 bases between them. The CDR3 extends over 14 amino acids. In DNA form, the CDR3 reads TGCGCCAGCAGCTTGGGCACAGGCAATCAGCCCCAGCATTTT. It yields the protein CASSLGTGNQPQHF.

This chain links TRBV19 with TRBJ2-3; D is unresolved. Germline V lookup: CDR1 LNHDA, CDR2 SQIVND (reference sequence). This CDR3 contains 13 residues. V was cut by 2 bases and J by 6 bases, with 9 bases left in between. CDR3 in DNA: TGTGCCAGTAGTATAACGGGTCCCGATACGCAGTATTTT. Protein: CASSITGPDTQYF.

DNA for the CDR3: TGTGCCAGCAGCGCGAGGACAGATTACGCGAACACCGGGGAGCTGTTTTTT. Translating gives CASSARTDYANTGELFF. V and J are TRBV9 and TRBJ2-2; possible D gene TRBD1, 6 bases. The CDR3 has 17 residues. Per germline, CDR1 SGDLS and CDR2 YYNGEE. The V and J ends lost 3 bases and 0 bases respectively, with 15 bases between them.

The chain recombines TRBV7-9 with TRBJ1-2; possible D gene TRBD1, 6 bases. CDR3 length: 13 residues. The ends were cut back, 4 bases at V and 8 bases at J, with 14 bases in the middle. Looked up from germline, CDR1 is SEHNR and CDR2 is FQNEAQ (reference sequence). CDR3 in DNA: TGTGCCAGCAGCTCCTCAGGGACACACGGCTACACCTTC. Its translation: CASSSSGTHGYTF.

The CDR3 here is CASSPEGQNTEAFF. The CDR3 nucleotides are TGTGCCAGCTCACCCGAAGGACAGAACACTGAAGCTTTCTTT. The chain links TRBV18 to TRBJ1-1, with D possibly being TRBD1 (5 bases). Trimming left V 3 bases short and J 1 base short, with 9 bases between. This CDR3 is 14 amino acids long. Germline lookup yields CDR1 KGHSH and CDR2 LQKENI. The whole variable domain, filled in from reference TRBV18 and TRBJ1-1, reads NAGVMQNPRHLVRRRGQEARLRCSPMKGHSHVYWYRQLPEEGLKFMVYLQKENIIDESGMPKERFSAEFPKEGPSILRIQQVVRGDSAAYFCASSPEGQNTEAFFGQGTRLTVV.

V usage is TRBV19 and J usage is TRBJ1-6, with TRBD1 matching 8 bases. The CDR3 consists of 15 residues. Germline values: CDR1 LNHDA, CDR2 SQIVND (reference sequence). V lost 5 bases to trimming and J lost 5 bases; unmatched junction nucleotides: 5. Here the CDR3 DNA reads TGTGCCAGTAGTCCTTGGACAGGGAATAATTCACCCCTCCACTTT. It specifies CASSPWTGNNSPLHF.

In DNA, the CDR3 is TGTGCCAGCAGTTACGGGGCAGGCAATCAGCCCCAGCATTTT. Amino acids: CASSYGAGNQPQHF. The chain uses TRBV6-6 and TRBJ1-5; possibly TRBD1 for D (5 bases). Germline V CDR1 and CDR2: MNHNY, SVGAGI (reference sequence). The CDR3 is 14 amino acids. Trimming took 2 bases from V and 2 from J, leaving 7 bases between them.

This clone appeared a few times. V and J are TRBV19 and TRBJ2-5; 7 positions agree with TRBD1. This CDR3 has 15 residues. With 5 bases clipped from V and 5 bases from J, the junction kept 11 bases outside the gene matches. Per the germline V gene, CDR1 is LNHDA and CDR2 is SQIVND (reference sequence). The CDR3 bases are TGTGCCAGTAGTGGCGACAGGGATTCGTGGGAGACCCAGTACTTC. Amino acids: CASSGDRDSWETQYF.

The chain carries TRBV2 and TRBJ1-1, with 7 bases that match TRBD1. From germline, CDR1 is SNHLY and CDR2 FYNNEI. V trimming: 2 bases; J trimming: 10 bases; junction bases outside the gene matches: 13. The CDR3 has 15 amino acids. The CDR3 nucleotides read TGTGCCAGCAGTGAAAAAAAGGGGACAGCCGCTTCAGCTTTCTTT. The encoded protein is CASSEKKGTAASAFF. Filled out from reference TRBV2 and TRBJ1-1, the complete variable domain reads EPEVTQTPSHQVTQMGQEVILRCVPISNHLYFYWYRQILGQKVEFLVSFYNNEISEKSEIFDDQFSVERPDGSNFTLKIRSTKLEDSAMYFCASSEKKGTAASAFFGQGTRLTVV.

This chain links TRBV27 with TRBJ1-6, with 10 nucleotides matching TRBD1. This CDR3 has 15 amino acids. Per germline, CDR1 MNHEY and CDR2 SMNVEV (reference sequence). V was clipped by 2 bases and J by 6 bases; unmatched bases: 1. The CDR3 sequence is CASSLGTGANSPLHF. Written as DNA, the CDR3 is TGTGCCAGCAGTTTAGGGACAGGGGCTAATTCACCCCTCCACTTT.

This clone was observed a single time. The V and J genes are TRBV28 and TRBJ2-5; TRBD1 matches 10 bases. This CDR3 has 19 residues. Germline values: CDR1 MDHEN, CDR2 SYDVKM. Unmatched junction bases numbered 19, after V lost 4 bases and J lost 5 bases. This chain's CDR3 is CASSYDWGTGTGEGETQYF. The CDR3 nucleotides are TGTGCCAGCAGTTACGATTGGGGGACCGGGACAGGGGAGGGGGAGACCCAGTACTTC. The full variable domain, its missing parts supplied by reference TRBV28 and TRBJ2-5, is DVKVTQSSRYLVKRTGEKVFLECVQDMDHENMFWYRQDPGLGLRLIYFSYDVKMKEKGDIPEGYSVSREKKERFSLILESASTNQTSMYLCASSYDWGTGTGEGETQYFGPGTRLLVL.